This TCR beta chain came from a study of cytomegalovirus exposure and HLA in healthy donors. Study-level points and caveats: It was confirmed in vitro that a few of the CMV-associated chains were specific for CMV antigens. Common viral pathogens seemed, in a later analysis, to connect with several of the most significant clusters.

13 Jbeta primers and 60 Vbeta primers were used for the PCR. Some clones are missing from TCRdb's copy, which holds only in-frame ones; the method was immunoSEQ multiplex PCR. This sample yields some 90,000 clones, of which 70% to 85% are seen a single time; approximately 3% belongs to the top ten. The CDR3 is made up of 16 amino acids. CDR1 is SGHTA, CDR2 FQGNSA, per germline. Trimming shortened V by 3 bases and J by 1 base, and 12 bases separated the two germline ends. This clone was picked up one time. The antigen remains unidentified. Sequencing input: PBMCs. The TCR comes from a man aged 25-45 years in good health and CMV-seronegative. The V and J genes are TRBV7-2 and TRBJ2-2; maybe TRBD2 (5 bases). The CDR3 here is CASSFGGRENTGELFF. CDR3 DNA: TGTGCCAGCAGCTTCGGTGGACGGGAGAACACCGGGGAGCTGTTTTTT.